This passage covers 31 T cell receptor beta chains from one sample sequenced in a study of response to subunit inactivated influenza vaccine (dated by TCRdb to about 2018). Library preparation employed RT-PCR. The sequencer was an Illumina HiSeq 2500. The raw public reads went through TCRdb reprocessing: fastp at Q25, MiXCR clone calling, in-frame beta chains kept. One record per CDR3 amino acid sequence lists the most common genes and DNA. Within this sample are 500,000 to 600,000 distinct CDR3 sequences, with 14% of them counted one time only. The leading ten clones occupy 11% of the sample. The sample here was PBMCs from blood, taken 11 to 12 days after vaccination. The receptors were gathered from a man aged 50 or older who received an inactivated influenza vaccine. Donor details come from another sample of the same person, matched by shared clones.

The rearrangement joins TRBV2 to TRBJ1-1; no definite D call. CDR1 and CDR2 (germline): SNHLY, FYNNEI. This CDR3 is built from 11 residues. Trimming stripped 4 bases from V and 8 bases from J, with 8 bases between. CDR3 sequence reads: CASSGWPEAFF. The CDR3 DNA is TGTGCCAGCAGTGGGTGGCCCGAAGCTTTCTTT.

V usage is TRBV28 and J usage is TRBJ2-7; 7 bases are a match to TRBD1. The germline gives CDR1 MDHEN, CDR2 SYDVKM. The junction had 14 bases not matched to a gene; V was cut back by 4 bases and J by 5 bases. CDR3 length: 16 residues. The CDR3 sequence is CASSYPGQISFNEQYF. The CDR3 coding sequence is TGTGCCAGCAGTTATCCGGGACAGATTAGTTTCAACGAGCAGTACTTC.

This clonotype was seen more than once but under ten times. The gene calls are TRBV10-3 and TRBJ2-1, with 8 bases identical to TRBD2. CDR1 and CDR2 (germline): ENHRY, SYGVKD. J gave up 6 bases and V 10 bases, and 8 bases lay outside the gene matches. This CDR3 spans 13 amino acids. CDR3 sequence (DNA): TGTGCCACGGGAGGGCCATTACGCAATGAGCAGTTCTTC. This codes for CATGGPLRNEQFF.

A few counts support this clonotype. The CDR3 is CASSDARVTDTQYF. Here the CDR3 DNA reads TGTGCCAGCAGTGATGCCAGGGTCACAGATACGCAGTATTTT. The chain uses TRBV25-1 and TRBJ2-3, with D tentatively TRBD1 (5 bases). V shed 3 bases and J shed 2 bases, with 9 bases lying between them. The CDR3 is 14 residues long. CDR1 and CDR2 from the germline V gene are MGHDK and SYGVNS.

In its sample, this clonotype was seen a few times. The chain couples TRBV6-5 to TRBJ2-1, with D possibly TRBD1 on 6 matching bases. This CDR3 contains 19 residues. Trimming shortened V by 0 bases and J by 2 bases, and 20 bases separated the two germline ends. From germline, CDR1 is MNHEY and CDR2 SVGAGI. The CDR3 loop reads CASSYSKPTAGTPYNEQFF. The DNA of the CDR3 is TGTGCCAGCAGTTACTCGAAGCCAACGGCCGGGACACCCTACAATGAGCAGTTCTTC.

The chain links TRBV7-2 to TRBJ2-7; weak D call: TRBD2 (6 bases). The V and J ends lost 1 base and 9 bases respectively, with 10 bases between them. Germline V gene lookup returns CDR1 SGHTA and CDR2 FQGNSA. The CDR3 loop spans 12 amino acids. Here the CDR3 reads CASSLDLGGQYF. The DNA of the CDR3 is TGTGCCAGCAGCTTAGATCTGGGGGGGCAGTACTTC.

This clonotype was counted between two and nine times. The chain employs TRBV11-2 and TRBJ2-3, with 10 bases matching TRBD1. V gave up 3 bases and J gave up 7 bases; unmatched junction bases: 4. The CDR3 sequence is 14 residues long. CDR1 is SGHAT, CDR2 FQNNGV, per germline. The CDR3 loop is CASSFDRGLHTQYF. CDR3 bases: TGTGCCAGCAGCTTCGACAGGGGGCTGCATACGCAGTATTTT.

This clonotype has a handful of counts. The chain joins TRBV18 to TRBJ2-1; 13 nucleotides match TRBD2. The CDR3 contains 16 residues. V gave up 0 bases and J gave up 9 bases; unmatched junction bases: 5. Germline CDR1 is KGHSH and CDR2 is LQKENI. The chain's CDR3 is CASSPPSGLAGVEQFF. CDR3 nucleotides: TGTGCCAGCTCACCACCTTCCGGACTAGCGGGAGTTGAGCAGTTCTTC.

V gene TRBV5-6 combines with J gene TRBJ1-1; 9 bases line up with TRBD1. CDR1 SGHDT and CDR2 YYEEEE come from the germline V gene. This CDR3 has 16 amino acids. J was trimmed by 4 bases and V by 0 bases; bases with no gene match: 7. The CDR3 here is CASSLVTGGAGTEAFF. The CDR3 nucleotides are TGTGCCAGCAGCTTGGTGACAGGGGGAGCTGGCACTGAAGCTTTCTTT. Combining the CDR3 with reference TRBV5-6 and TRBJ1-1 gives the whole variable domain DAGVTQSPTHLIKTRGQQVTLRCSPKSGHDTVSWYQQALGQGPQFIFQYYEEEERQRGNFPDRFSGHQFPNYSSELNVNALLLGDSALYLCASSLVTGGAGTEAFFGQGTRLTVV.

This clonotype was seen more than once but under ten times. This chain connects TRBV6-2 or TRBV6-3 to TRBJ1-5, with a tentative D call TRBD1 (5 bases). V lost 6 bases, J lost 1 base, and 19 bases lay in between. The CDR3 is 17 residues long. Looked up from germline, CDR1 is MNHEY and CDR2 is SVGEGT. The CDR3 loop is CASSPTTGRVSNQPQHF. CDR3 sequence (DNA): TGTGCCAGCAGCCCTACCACCGGCAGGGTGAGCAATCAGCCCCAGCATTTT.

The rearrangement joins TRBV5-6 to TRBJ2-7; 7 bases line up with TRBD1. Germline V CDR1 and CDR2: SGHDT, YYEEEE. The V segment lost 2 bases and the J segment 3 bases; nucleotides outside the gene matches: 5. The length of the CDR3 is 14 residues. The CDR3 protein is CASSLQGSVYEQYF. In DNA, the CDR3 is TGTGCCAGCAGCTTACAGGGGAGCGTCTACGAGCAGTACTTC.

CDR3 region: CASRIEILANTGELFF. CDR3 in DNA: TGTGCCAGCAGGATAGAGATACTAGCGAACACCGGGGAGCTGTTTTTT. The chain employs TRBV7-9 and TRBJ2-2; possible D gene TRBD2, 5 bases. Looked up from germline, CDR1 is SEHNR and CDR2 is FQNEAQ (reference sequence). V gave up 6 bases and J gave up 0 bases, with 14 bases separating them. The CDR3 contains 16 residues.

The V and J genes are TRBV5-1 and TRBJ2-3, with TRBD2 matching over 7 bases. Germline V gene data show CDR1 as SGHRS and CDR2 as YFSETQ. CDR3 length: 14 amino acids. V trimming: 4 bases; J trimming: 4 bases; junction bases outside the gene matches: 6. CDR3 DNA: TGCGCCAGCAGCGATCCTAGCGGTCCAGATACGCAGTATTTT. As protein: CASSDPSGPDTQYF.

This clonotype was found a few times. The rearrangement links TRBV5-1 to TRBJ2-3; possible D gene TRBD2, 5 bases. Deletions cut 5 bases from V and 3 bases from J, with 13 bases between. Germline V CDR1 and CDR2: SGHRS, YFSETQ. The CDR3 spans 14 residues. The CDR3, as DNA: TGCGCCAGCAGTGGGTTCCGGGAAACAGATACGCAGTATTTT. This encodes CASSGFRETDTQYF. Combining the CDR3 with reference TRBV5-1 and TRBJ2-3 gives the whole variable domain KAGVTQTPRYLIKTRGQQVTLSCSPISGHRSVSWYQQTPGQGLQFLFEYFSETQRNKGNFPGRFSGRQFSNSRSEMNVSTLELGDSALYLCASSGFRETDTQYFGPGTRLTVL.

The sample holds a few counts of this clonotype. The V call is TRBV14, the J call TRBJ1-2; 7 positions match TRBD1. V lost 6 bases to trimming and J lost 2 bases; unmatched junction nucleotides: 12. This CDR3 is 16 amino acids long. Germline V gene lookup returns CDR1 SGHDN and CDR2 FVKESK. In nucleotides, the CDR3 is TGTGCCAGCAGACGGACAGGAGACACCCTAAACTATGGCTACACCTTC. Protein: CASRRTGDTLNYGYTF.

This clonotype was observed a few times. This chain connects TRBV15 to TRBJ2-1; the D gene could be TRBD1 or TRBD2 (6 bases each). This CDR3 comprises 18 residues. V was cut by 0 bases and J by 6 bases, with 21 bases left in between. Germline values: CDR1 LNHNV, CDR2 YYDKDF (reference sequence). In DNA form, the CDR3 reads TGTGCCACCAGCAGAGAGGGAACCCAAGGGGGGATATTCAATGAGCAGTTCTTC. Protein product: CATSREGTQGGIFNEQFF.

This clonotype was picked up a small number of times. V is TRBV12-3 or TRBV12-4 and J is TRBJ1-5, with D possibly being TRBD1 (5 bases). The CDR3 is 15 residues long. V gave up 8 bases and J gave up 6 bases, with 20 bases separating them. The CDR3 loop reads CASDYQHLGAQPQHF. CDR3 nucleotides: TGTGCCAGCGACTATCAACACTTAGGGGCTCAGCCCCAGCATTTT.

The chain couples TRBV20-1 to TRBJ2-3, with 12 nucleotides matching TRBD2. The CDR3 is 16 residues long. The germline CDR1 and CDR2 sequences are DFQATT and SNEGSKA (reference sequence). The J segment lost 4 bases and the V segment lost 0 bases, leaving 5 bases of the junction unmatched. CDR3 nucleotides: TGCAGTGCTAGAGATCTCCTAGCGGGAGGGCCAGATACGCAGTATTTT. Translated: CSARDLLAGGPDTQYF.

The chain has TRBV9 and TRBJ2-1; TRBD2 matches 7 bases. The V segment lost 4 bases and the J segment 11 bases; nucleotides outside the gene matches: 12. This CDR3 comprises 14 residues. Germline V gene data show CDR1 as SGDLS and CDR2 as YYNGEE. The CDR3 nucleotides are TGTGCCAGCAGCACCCAAAGTTTGGGGGGGAAGCAGTTCTTC. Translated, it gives CASSTQSLGGKQFF.

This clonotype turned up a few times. The CDR3, as DNA: TGTGCCACCAGTGATCCCGGGGTCTCCGAGACCCAGTACTTC. Residues: CATSDPGVSETQYF. The chain is built from TRBV24-1 and TRBJ2-5; tentative D call: TRBD2 (5 bases). CDR1 KGHDR and CDR2 SFDVKD come from the germline V gene. Between the trimmed V and J ends, which lost 3 bases and 5 bases, there was a span of 12 bases. There are 14 residues in the CDR3.

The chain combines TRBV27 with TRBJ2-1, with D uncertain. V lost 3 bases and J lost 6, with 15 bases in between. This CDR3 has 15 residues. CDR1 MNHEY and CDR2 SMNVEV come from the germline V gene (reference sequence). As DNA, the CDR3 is TGTGCCAGCAGTTTCCCAGGCCTATCCGGCAATGAGCAGTTCTTC. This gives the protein CASSFPGLSGNEQFF.

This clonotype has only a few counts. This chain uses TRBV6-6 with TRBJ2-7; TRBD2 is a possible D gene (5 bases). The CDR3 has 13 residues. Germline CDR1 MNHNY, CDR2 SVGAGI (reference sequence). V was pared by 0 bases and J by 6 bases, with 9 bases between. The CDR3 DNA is TGTGCCAGCAGTTACTCACTAGTGTCCGAGCAGTACTTC. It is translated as CASSYSLVSEQYF.

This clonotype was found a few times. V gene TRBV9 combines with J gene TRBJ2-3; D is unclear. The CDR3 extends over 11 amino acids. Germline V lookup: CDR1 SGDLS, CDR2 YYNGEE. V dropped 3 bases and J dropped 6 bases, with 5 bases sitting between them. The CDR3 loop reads CASSGLDTQYF. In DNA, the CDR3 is TGTGCCAGCAGCGGACTGGATACGCAGTATTTT.

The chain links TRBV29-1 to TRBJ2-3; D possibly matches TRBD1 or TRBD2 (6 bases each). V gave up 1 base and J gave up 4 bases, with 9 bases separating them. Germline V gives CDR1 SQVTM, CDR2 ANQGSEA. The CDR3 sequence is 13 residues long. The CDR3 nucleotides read TGCAGCGTTGAAGTGGGGGGCTCAGATACGCAGTATTTT. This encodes CSVEVGGSDTQYF.

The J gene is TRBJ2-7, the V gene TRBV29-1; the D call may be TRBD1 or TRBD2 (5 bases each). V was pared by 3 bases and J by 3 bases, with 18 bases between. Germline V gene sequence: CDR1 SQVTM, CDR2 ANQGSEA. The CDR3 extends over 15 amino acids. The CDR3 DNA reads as TGCAGCGTTGAGCGCATATCGAGGGGTGTCTACGAGCAGTACTTC. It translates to CSVERISRGVYEQYF.

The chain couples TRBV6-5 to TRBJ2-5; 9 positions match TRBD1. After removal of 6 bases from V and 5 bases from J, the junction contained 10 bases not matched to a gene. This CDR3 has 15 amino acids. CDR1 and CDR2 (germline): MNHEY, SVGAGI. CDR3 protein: CASSYGTGRLETQYF. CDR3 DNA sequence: TGTGCCAGCAGCTACGGGACAGGGCGGCTCGAGACCCAGTACTTC.

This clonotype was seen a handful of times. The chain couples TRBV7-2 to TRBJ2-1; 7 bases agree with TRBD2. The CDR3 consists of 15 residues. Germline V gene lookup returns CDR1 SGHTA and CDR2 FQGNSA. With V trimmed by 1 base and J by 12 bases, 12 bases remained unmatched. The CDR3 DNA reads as TGTGCCAGCAGCTTAGGGGGGAGCGGGATTGGGGTGCAGTTCTTC. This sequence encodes CASSLGGSGIGVQFF.

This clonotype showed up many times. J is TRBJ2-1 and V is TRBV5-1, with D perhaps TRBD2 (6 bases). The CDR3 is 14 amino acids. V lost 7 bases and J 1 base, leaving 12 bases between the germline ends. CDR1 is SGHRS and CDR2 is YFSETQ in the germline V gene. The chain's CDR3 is CASARLASYNEQFF. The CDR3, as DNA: TGCGCCAGCGCGCGCCTAGCGTCCTACAATGAGCAGTTCTTC.

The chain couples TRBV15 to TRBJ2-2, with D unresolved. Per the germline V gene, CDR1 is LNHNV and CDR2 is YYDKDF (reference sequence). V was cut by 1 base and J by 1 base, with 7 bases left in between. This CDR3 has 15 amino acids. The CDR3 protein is CATSRGRLNTGELFF. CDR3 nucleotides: TGTGCCACCAGCAGAGGGCGGCTGAACACCGGGGAGCTGTTTTTT.

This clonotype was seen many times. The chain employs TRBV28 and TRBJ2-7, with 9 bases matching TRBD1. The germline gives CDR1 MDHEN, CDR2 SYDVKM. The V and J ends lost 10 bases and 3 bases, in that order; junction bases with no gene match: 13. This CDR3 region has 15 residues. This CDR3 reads CATRTRTGEGYEQYF. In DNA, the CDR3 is TGTGCCACGCGAACAAGGACAGGGGAGGGCTACGAGCAGTACTTC.

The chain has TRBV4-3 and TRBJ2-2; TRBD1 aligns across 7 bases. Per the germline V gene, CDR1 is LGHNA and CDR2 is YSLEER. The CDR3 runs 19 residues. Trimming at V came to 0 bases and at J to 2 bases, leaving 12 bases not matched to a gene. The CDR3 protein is CASSQDVISRDSNTGELFF. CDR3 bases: TGCGCCAGCAGCCAAGATGTTATTTCCCGGGACAGTAACACCGGGGAGCTGTTTTTT.